This passage covers 15 T cell receptor beta chains from one sample sequenced in a study of shared clonotypes between healthy human individuals. Only in-frame clones appear in the TCRdb table, and some are missing; sequencing was by immunoSEQ multiplex PCR. The profile shows roughly 2.2 million clones, just over 90% of them singletons. The sample comprised naive CD4+ T cells from PBMCs. Stated subset: CD45RA+ positively selected. Receptors were obtained from a man younger than 35 in good health. Some clones in this sample may be carry-over from other donors' samples.

This rearrangement joins TRBV6-5 to TRBJ1-2, with D uncertain. V was trimmed by 6 bases and J by 3 bases, leaving 8 bases between them. CDR1 is MNHEY, CDR2 SVGAGI, per germline. CDR3 length equals 12 residues. The CDR3: CASRQQYYGYTF. DNA for the CDR3: TGTGCCAGCAGACAGCAATACTATGGCTACACCTTC.

V usage is TRBV11-2 and J usage is TRBJ1-2; 7 nucleotides line up with TRBD1. From germline, CDR1 is SGHAT and CDR2 FQNNGV. Trimming at V came to 4 bases and at J to 4 bases, leaving 15 bases not matched to a gene. This CDR3 spans 17 amino acids. As DNA, the CDR3 is TGTGCCAGCAGCTCCGGGGGGACCTCAGGGGGAATCTATGGCTACACCTTC. This codes for CASSSGGTSGGIYGYTF.

This clone has only one observation. V usage is TRBV4-1 and J usage is TRBJ2-1, with 10 positions matching TRBD2. With 0 bases clipped from V and 4 bases from J, the junction kept 12 bases outside the gene matches. Germline assignment: CDR1 MGHRA and CDR2 YSYEKL. The CDR3 loop spans 19 amino acids. In nucleotides, the CDR3 is TGCGCCAGCAGCCAAGATCTCACACTAGCGGGAACGGGGTACAATGAGCAGTTCTTC. It yields the protein CASSQDLTLAGTGYNEQFF.

Concerning this clone itself: Other DNA sequences in this specimen translate into the identical CDR3. This rearrangement joins TRBV5-1 to TRBJ2-5; D not certain. The germline CDR1 and CDR2 sequences are SGHRS and YFSETQ. With 0 bases removed from V and 3 bases from J, the gap between germline ends came to 6 bases. The CDR3 is 13 residues long. CDR3 amino acids: CASSLGVEETQYF. DNA of the CDR3: TGCGCCAGCAGCTTGGGGGTGGAAGAGACCCAGTACTTC.

The chain recombines TRBV29-1 with TRBJ2-2; 8 positions match TRBD1. Unmatched junction bases numbered 7, after V lost 7 bases and J lost 6 bases. CDR1 and CDR2 (germline): SQVTM, ANQGSEA. This CDR3 contains 13 residues. CDR3 sequence (DNA): TGCAGCGGACAGGGGTTTCAGGCCGGGGAGCTGTTTTTT. It translates to CSGQGFQAGELFF.

The gene calls are TRBV5-8 and TRBJ2-1; the D call may be TRBD1 or TRBD2 (5 bases each). V lost 3 bases and J lost 10, with 14 bases in between. This CDR3 is built from 13 residues. Germline V gene sequence: CDR1 SGHTS, CDR2 YDEGEE. The CDR3 nucleotides are TGTGCCAGCAGCTCCTGGGGGACGGGAGAGCAGTTCTTC. Its translation: CASSSWGTGEQFF.

This chain links TRBV5-1 with TRBJ1-2, with a tentative D call TRBD1 (6 bases). Germline V gene data show CDR1 as SGHRS and CDR2 as YFSETQ. The CDR3 runs 14 residues. The V end lost 0 bases, the J end lost 3 bases, and 9 bases lay between the germline ends. The CDR3 sequence is CASSLGRGDYGYTF. CDR3 coding DNA: TGCGCCAGCAGCTTGGGCAGGGGCGACTATGGCTACACCTTC.

The chain uses TRBV5-1 and TRBJ1-1; D not certain. The germline CDR1 and CDR2 sequences are SGHRS and YFSETQ. This CDR3 contains 16 residues. V was trimmed by 1 base and J by 1 base, leaving 14 bases between them. The CDR3 nucleotides are TGCGCCAGCAGCTTGAACACTCAAATACGGAACACTGAAGCTTTCTTT. The encoded protein is CASSLNTQIRNTEAFF.

This clone occurred once. The chain joins TRBV2 to TRBJ2-7, with TRBD1 identical over 9 bases. Germline V lookup: CDR1 SNHLY, CDR2 FYNNEI. The CDR3 contains 14 residues. The ends lost 6 bases at V and 5 bases at J; junction bases unmatched: 8. The DNA of the CDR3 is TGTGCCAGCAGCAAGGACAGGGGATCTCACGAGCAGTACTTC. Its translation is CASSKDRGSHEQYF.

The gene calls are TRBV5-8 and TRBJ2-5; maybe TRBD1 (6 bases). Germline V lookup: CDR1 SGHTS, CDR2 YDEGEE. The CDR3 spans 17 residues. V shed 6 bases and J shed 5 bases, with 26 bases lying between them. CDR3 loop: CASTDRYRDRLFETQYF. CDR3 DNA: TGTGCCAGCACCGACAGGTACCGGGACCGCCTATTCGAGACCCAGTACTTC.

The chain links TRBV7-9 to TRBJ2-1, with a weak D call TRBD2 (6 bases). The V end was cut by 8 bases, the J end by 5 bases, with 19 bases between. The CDR3 has 15 amino acids. Germline CDR1 is SEHNR and CDR2 is FQNEAQ (reference sequence). The CDR3 DNA sequence: TGTGCCAGCTGCCGATCGGCGGGACCCCACAATGAGCAGTTCTTC. Its protein is CASCRSAGPHNEQFF.

Of note for this clone: This sample also contains other DNA sequences that code for the same CDR3. This chain connects TRBV2 to TRBJ1-1; a possible D gene is TRBD1 (5 bases). The germline V and J ends were trimmed by 2 bases and 8 bases, with 12 bases remaining between them. This CDR3 comprises 13 residues. Germline V gene data show CDR1 as SNHLY and CDR2 as FYNNEI. CDR3 DNA sequence: TGTGCCAGCAGTGAACGGGGGGGAACCGAAGCTTTCTTT. It yields the protein CASSERGGTEAFF.

DNA for the CDR3: TGTGCCAGCAGCGCCCGACAGGGGAGCTATGGCTACACCTTC. Translation: CASSARQGSYGYTF. The chain employs TRBV7-9 and TRBJ1-2; TRBD1 matches at 8 bases. With 5 bases clipped from V and 4 bases from J, the junction kept 6 bases outside the gene matches. The germline V gene has CDR1 SEHNR and CDR2 FQNEAQ (reference sequence). The CDR3 has 14 residues.

The V call is TRBV11-3, the J call TRBJ1-1; TRBD1 is a possible D gene (5 bases). Per the germline V gene, CDR1 is SGHNT and CDR2 is YENEEA. The V and J ends lost 5 bases and 0 bases respectively, with 13 bases between them. The CDR3 spans 15 residues. The CDR3 bases are TGTGCCAGCAGCGCCAAAGGGACGGTGAACACTGAAGCTTTCTTT. Translation gives CASSAKGTVNTEAFF.

This chain uses TRBV2 with TRBJ1-5, with a possible D match to TRBD1 (6 bases). V shed 7 bases and J shed 7 bases, with 20 bases lying between them. The CDR3 covers 15 residues. CDR1 is SNHLY, CDR2 FYNNEI, per germline. The chain's CDR3 is CASTQGGAHRQPQHF. Written as DNA, the CDR3 is TGTGCCAGCACCCAAGGGGGGGCGCATCGCCAGCCCCAGCATTTT.